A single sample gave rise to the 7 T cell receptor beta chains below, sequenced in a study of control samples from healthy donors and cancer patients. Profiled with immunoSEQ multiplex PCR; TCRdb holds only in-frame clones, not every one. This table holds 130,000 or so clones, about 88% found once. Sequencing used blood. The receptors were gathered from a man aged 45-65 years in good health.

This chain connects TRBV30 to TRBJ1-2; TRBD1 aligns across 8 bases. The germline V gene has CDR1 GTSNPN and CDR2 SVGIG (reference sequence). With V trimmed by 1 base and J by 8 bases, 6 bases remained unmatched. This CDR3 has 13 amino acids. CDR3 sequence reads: CAWSAGQERGYTF. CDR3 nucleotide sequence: TGTGCCTGGAGTGCGGGACAGGAGAGAGGCTACACCTTC.

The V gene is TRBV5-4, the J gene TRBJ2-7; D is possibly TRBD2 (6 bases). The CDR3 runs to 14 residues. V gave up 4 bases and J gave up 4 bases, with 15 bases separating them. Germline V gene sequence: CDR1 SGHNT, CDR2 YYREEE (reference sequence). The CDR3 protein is CASSPGAGNYEQYF. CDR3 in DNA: TGTGCCAGCAGCCCCGGGGCGGGGAATTACGAGCAGTACTTC.

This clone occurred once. CDR3 sequence: CASSKRTGGNPQHF. The DNA of the CDR3 is TGTGCCAGCAGCAAAAGGACAGGGGGCAACCCCCAGCATTTT. This sequence joins TRBV21-1 and TRBJ1-5; the table's D gene call, TRBD1, was not cross checked with the DNA. TRBV21-1 is described as a pseudogene. The CDR3 spans 14 residues.

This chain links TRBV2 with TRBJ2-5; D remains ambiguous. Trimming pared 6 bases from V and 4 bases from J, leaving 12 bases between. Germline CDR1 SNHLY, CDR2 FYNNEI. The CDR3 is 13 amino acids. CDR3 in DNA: TGTGCCAGCAGGATAGCCTCCCGAGAGACCCAGTACTTC. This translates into CASRIASRETQYF.

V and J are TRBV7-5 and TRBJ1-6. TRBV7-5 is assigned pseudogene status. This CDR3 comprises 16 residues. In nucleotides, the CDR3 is TGTGTCAGAAGCTTACCACTCGGGTCCTATAATTCACCCCTCCACTTT. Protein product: CVRSLPLGSYNSPLHF.

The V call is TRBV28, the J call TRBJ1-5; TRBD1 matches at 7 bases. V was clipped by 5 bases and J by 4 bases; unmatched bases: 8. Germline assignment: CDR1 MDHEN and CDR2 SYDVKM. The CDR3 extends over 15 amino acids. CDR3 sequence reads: CASSPPEGANQPQHF. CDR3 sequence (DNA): TGTGCCAGCAGTCCCCCTGAGGGGGCAAATCAGCCCCAGCATTTT.

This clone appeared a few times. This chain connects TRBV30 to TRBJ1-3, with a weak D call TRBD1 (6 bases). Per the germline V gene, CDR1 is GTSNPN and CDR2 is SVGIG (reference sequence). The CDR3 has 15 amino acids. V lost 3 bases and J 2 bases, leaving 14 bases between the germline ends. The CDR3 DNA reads TGTGCCTGGAGCGCTACCAGGGGAACTGGAAACACCATATATTTT. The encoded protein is CAWSATRGTGNTIYF.